This passage covers 18 T cell receptor beta chains from one sample sequenced in a study of cytomegalovirus exposure and HLA in healthy donors. The PCR employed 60 Vbeta primers together with 13 Jbeta primers. Sequencing was performed with immunoSEQ multiplex PCR; in TCRdb, only in-frame clones are kept and a portion is missing. The sample holds 90,000 to 110,000 clones, approximately 80% seen once. Sequenced material: PBMCs. The source of these receptors is a man aged 25 to 45 in good health and CMV-seronegative.

The rearrangement links TRBV2 to TRBJ1-2; the match to TRBD1 covers 10 bases. Germline CDR1 and CDR2: SNHLY and FYNNEI. The V segment lost 4 bases and the J segment 2 bases; nucleotides outside the gene matches: 4. This CDR3 spans 15 amino acids. The CDR3 nucleotides are TGTGCCAGCAGTGCGAGACAGGGGGCAAACTATGGCTACACCTTC. As protein: CASSARQGANYGYTF.

The chain couples TRBV29-1 to TRBJ1-2; weak D call: TRBD1 (6 bases). Between the trimmed V and J ends, which lost 1 base and 0 bases, there was a span of 15 bases. The V gene's germline CDR1 is SQVTM and CDR2 ANQGSEA. This CDR3 comprises 16 residues. This chain's CDR3 is CSVEGSRQATNYGYTF. The CDR3 nucleotides are TGCAGCGTTGAAGGTAGCAGACAGGCCACTAACTATGGCTACACCTTC.

V is TRBV7-8 and J is TRBJ1-5; weak D call: TRBD1 (6 bases). The CDR3 has 15 residues. The V and J ends lost 5 bases and 0 bases respectively, with 11 bases between them. In germline, CDR1 is SGHVS, CDR2 FQNEAQ. The CDR3 loop reads CASSGYRDSNQPQHF. Here the CDR3 DNA reads TGTGCCAGCAGCGGCTACAGGGATAGCAATCAGCCCCAGCATTTT.

The rearrangement uses TRBV19 and TRBJ1-1; D may be TRBD1 (6 bases). Trimming stripped 10 bases from V and 0 bases from J, with 12 bases between. Germline V gene data show CDR1 as LNHDA and CDR2 as SQIVND (reference sequence). The length of the CDR3 is 13 residues. The CDR3, as DNA: TGTGCCACCAACCAGGGGCTGAACACTGAAGCTTTCTTT. Amino acids: CATNQGLNTEAFF.

The chain couples TRBV7-9 to TRBJ1-6; a weak D match, TRBD1 (6 bases). The CDR3 sequence is 16 residues long. The germline gives CDR1 SEHNR, CDR2 FQNEAQ (reference sequence). Trimming pared 4 bases from V and 6 bases from J, leaving 16 bases between. The CDR3 DNA follows: TGTGCCAGCAGCTCCACACTCGGGACACTTAATTCACCCCTCCACTTT. As protein: CASSSTLGTLNSPLHF.

This sequence joins TRBV10-3 and TRBJ2-7; the match to TRBD2 covers 9 bases. Trimming cost V 1 base and J 3 bases; bases outside gene matches: 7. In germline, CDR1 is ENHRY, CDR2 SYGVKD. The CDR3 runs 16 residues. CDR3 region: CAISEFSGSGYYEQYF. The CDR3 DNA reads as TGTGCCATCAGTGAGTTTAGCGGGAGTGGGTACTACGAGCAGTACTTC.

The CDR3 spells CASSLTGMYNSPLHF. In DNA, the CDR3 is TGTGCCAGCAGCTTGACAGGGATGTACAATTCACCCCTCCACTTT. V and J are TRBV5-4 and TRBJ1-6; TRBD1 might be the D (6 bases). CDR3 length: 15 residues. V was shortened by 1 base and J by 7 bases, with 12 bases between the two germline ends. Per germline, CDR1 SGHNT and CDR2 YYREEE (reference sequence).

The chain joins TRBV28 to TRBJ2-3; D is perhaps TRBD2 (5 bases). CDR1 is MDHEN and CDR2 is SYDVKM in the germline V gene. Trimming cost V 5 bases and J 5 bases, with 23 bases left between them. The CDR3 covers 17 residues. CDR3 sequence (DNA): TGTGCCAGCAGTACTTACCTAGACCGGAATGAGGGAGATACGCAGTATTTT. Encoded protein: CASSTYLDRNEGDTQYF.

The chain carries TRBV5-6 and TRBJ1-2, with D perhaps TRBD1 (5 bases). V was trimmed by 0 bases and J by 2 bases, leaving 8 bases between them. Germline V gene sequence: CDR1 SGHDT, CDR2 YYEEEE. The CDR3 sequence is 14 residues long. The CDR3 is CASSLVTVNYGYTF. DNA of the CDR3: TGTGCCAGCAGCTTGGTGACAGTGAACTATGGCTACACCTTC.

This clone has only a few counts. This chain connects TRBV28 to TRBJ2-3; 12 nucleotides match TRBD2. The V gene's germline CDR1 is MDHEN and CDR2 SYDVKM. The V gene end was trimmed by 4 bases and the J gene end by 1 base; junction bases not matched to a gene: 0. The CDR3 is 15 residues long. In DNA form, the CDR3 reads TGTGCCAGCAGTTCTAGCGGGAGGGGCACAGATACGCAGTATTTT. Its protein is CASSSSGRGTDTQYF.

The gene calls are TRBV7-9 and TRBJ2-7; D possibly corresponds to TRBD1 (6 bases). Trimming stripped 6 bases from V and 7 bases from J, with 19 bases between. Germline V CDR1 and CDR2: SEHNR, FQNEAQ (reference sequence). The CDR3 consists of 14 residues. The CDR3 DNA follows: TGTGCCAGCAGTTTCTTCGGGAAAGGGGGTGAGCAGTACTTC. Encoded protein: CASSFFGKGGEQYF. The variable domain in full, completed from reference TRBV7-9 and TRBJ2-7, reads DTGVSQNPRHKITKRGQNVTFRCDPISEHNRLYWYRQTLGQGPEFLTYFQNEAQLEKSRLLSDRFSAERPKGSFSTLEIQRTEQGDSAMYLCASSFFGKGGEQYFGPGTRLTVT.

J is TRBJ1-3 and V is TRBV27, with a weak D call TRBD1 (5 bases). V was clipped by 3 bases and J by 0 bases, with 6 bases between them. Germline V gene lookup returns CDR1 MNHEY and CDR2 SMNVEV (reference sequence). This CDR3 region has 14 residues. CDR3 coding DNA: TGTGCCAGCAGTTTGGGGGGCTCTGGAAACACCATATATTTT. It specifies CASSLGGSGNTIYF.

V usage is TRBV28 and J usage is TRBJ1-2; TRBD1 matches 7 bases. Per germline, CDR1 MDHEN and CDR2 SYDVKM. With V trimmed by 7 bases and J by 3 bases, 11 bases remained unmatched. This CDR3 comprises 15 residues. DNA for the CDR3: TGTGCCAGCAAGGGAGAGGGGGCCCCTGACTATGGCTACACCTTC. It yields the protein CASKGEGAPDYGYTF.

The chain combines TRBV6-1 with TRBJ1-2, with 7 nucleotides matching TRBD1. Germline V gene lookup returns CDR1 MNHNS and CDR2 SASEGT. After removal of 6 bases from V and 4 bases from J, the junction contained 8 bases not matched to a gene. This CDR3 region has 14 residues. CDR3 bases: TGTGCCAGCAGCGAAACAGGGGAGTCCTATGGCTACACCTTC. Translating gives CASSETGESYGYTF.

The chain combines TRBV6-5 with TRBJ2-2, with a weak D call TRBD1 (5 bases). The germline CDR1 and CDR2 sequences are MNHEY and SVGAGI. V was pared by 0 bases and J by 4 bases, with 6 bases between. The CDR3 runs 14 residues. The CDR3 reads CASSYSRVTGELFF. The DNA for the CDR3 is TGTGCCAGCAGTTACTCCAGGGTCACCGGGGAGCTGTTTTTT.

The chain employs TRBV7-9 and TRBJ2-1, with 7 bases aligning to TRBD2. The CDR3 is made up of 16 amino acids. V lost 5 bases to trimming and J lost 4 bases; unmatched junction nucleotides: 11. Looked up from germline, CDR1 is SEHNR and CDR2 is FQNEAQ (reference sequence). The CDR3 coding sequence is TGTGCCAGCAGCCCGTCGACTAGCTTCTCGTACAATGAGCAGTTCTTC. It yields the protein CASSPSTSFSYNEQFF. The variable domain in full, completed from reference TRBV7-9 and TRBJ2-1, reads DTGVSQNPRHKITKRGQNVTFRCDPISEHNRLYWYRQTLGQGPEFLTYFQNEAQLEKSRLLSDRFSAERPKGSFSTLEIQRTEQGDSAMYLCASSPSTSFSYNEQFFGPGTRLTVL.

The gene calls are TRBV30 and TRBJ1-5, with 7 bases matching TRBD1. Germline V gene data show CDR1 as GTSNPN and CDR2 as SVGIG (reference sequence). CDR3 size: 14 residues. J was trimmed by 0 bases and V by 2 bases; bases with no gene match: 1. CDR3 DNA: TGTGCCTGGAGTTCAGGGGGTAGCAATCAGCCCCAGCATTTT. This codes for CAWSSGGSNQPQHF. The entire variable domain, with the rest obtained from reference TRBV30 and TRBJ1-5, is as follows: SQTIHQWPATLVQPVGSPLSLECTVEGTSNPNLYWYRQAAGRGLQLLFYSVGIGQISSEVPQNLSASRPQDRQFILSSKKLLLSDSGFYLCAWSSGGSNQPQHFGDGTRLSIL.

As regards this clone: The junction differs from germline at one of its ends, possibly a read error. The chain recombines TRBV5-1 with TRBJ2-3, with no clear D. The length of the CDR3 is 16 residues. The germline V gene has CDR1 SGHRS and CDR2 YFSETQ. CDR3 protein: CTSSLAWAGSTDTQYF. The CDR3 nucleotides are TGCACCAGCAGCTTGGCTTGGGCCGGTAGCACAGATACGCAGTATTTT.